Below are 31 T cell receptor beta chains sequenced from a single sample in a study of blood T cells in healthy people across ages. PCR was performed a second time for roughly 7 to 12 cycles using a sample-barcoded 5' primer and a J-beta primer mix. MiXCR, applied by TCRdb to the 5' RACE reads, yields one record per CDR3 protein. This table holds about 1.6 million distinct CDR3 sequences, roughly 30% found once. The source material was blood. The receptors stem from a woman aged 25 to 39 in good health.

This clonotype was counted many times. The chain combines TRBV29-1 with TRBJ2-7, with D possibly being TRBD2 (5 bases). CDR3 length: 12 amino acids. The germline V and J ends were trimmed by 6 bases and 7 bases, with 16 bases remaining between them. Germline assignment: CDR1 SQVTM and CDR2 ANQGSEA. The CDR3 sequence: CSVLEGFREQYF. The CDR3 DNA sequence: TGCAGCGTACTTGAGGGCTTTAGAGAGCAGTACTTC.

The chain employs TRBV11-2 and TRBJ1-4, with D unclear. This CDR3 contains 16 residues. From germline, CDR1 is SGHAT and CDR2 FQNNGV. V was pared by 0 bases and J by 0 bases, with 8 bases between. Here the CDR3 reads CASSLDTESTNEKLFF. DNA for the CDR3: TGTGCCAGCAGCTTAGACACGGAGTCAACTAATGAAAAACTGTTTTTT.

On this clonotype itself: Since a much larger clone is just one base distant, this may be a read error. The gene calls are TRBV20-1 and TRBJ2-1; 7 nucleotides align to TRBD2. The germline gives CDR1 DFQATT, CDR2 SNEGSKA (reference sequence). This CDR3 is 15 amino acids long. The CDR3 bases are TGCAGTGCTAGAGATCCGTCTAGCGGAAACAATGGGCAGTTCTTC. Translated, it gives CSARDPSSGNNGQFF.

The J gene is TRBJ1-4, the V gene TRBV5-1, with 10 bases fitting TRBD1. With V trimmed by 0 bases and J by 5 bases, 4 bases remained unmatched. The CDR3 extends over 16 amino acids. CDR1 SGHRS and CDR2 YFSETQ come from the germline V gene. The CDR3 protein is CASSLDPGQGNEKLFF. Written as DNA, the CDR3 is TGCGCCAGCAGCTTGGATCCGGGACAGGGGAATGAAAAACTGTTTTTT.

The table lists this clonotype with a few counts. This chain connects TRBV10-3 to TRBJ1-6; the D gene is possibly TRBD1 (5 bases). The V end was cut by 3 bases, the J end by 9 bases, with 12 bases between. The CDR3 is 14 amino acids. Germline CDR1 ENHRY, CDR2 SYGVKD. In DNA form, the CDR3 reads TGTGCCATCAGTGAAGACAGTATTGGTTCACCCCTCCACTTT. The encoded protein is CAISEDSIGSPLHF.

V gene TRBV12-3 or TRBV12-4 combines with J gene TRBJ1-1; D uncertain. V was pared by 5 bases and J by 0 bases, with 16 bases between. CDR3 length equals 16 residues. Here the CDR3 reads CASSNLDGYMNTEAFF. The CDR3, as DNA: TGTGCCAGCAGTAATTTGGACGGCTACATGAACACTGAAGCTTTCTTT.

Comment on this clonotype: A clone one base away is much larger, so this may be a read error. The chain has TRBV7-9 and TRBJ2-7; D perhaps matches TRBD1 (5 bases). Germline CDR1 is SEHNR and CDR2 is FQNEAQ (reference sequence). The CDR3 has 14 residues. The CDR3 DNA reads as TGTGCCAGCAGCAGCCAGGGTTTATCCTACGCGCAGTACTTC. Its protein product is CASSSQGLSYAQYF. Complete variable domain (other parts from reference TRBV7-9 and TRBJ2-7): DTGVSQNPRHKITKRGQNVTFRCDPISEHNRLYWYRQTLGQGPEFLTYFQNEAQLEKSRLLSDRFSAERPKGSFSTLEIQRTEQGDSAMYLCASSSQGLSYAQYFGPGTRLTVT.

This sequence joins TRBV7-8 and TRBJ1-5, with 9 bases fitting TRBD1. V gave up 3 bases and J gave up 4 bases; unmatched junction bases: 13. This CDR3 has 18 amino acids. Germline V lookup: CDR1 SGHVS, CDR2 FQNEAQ. CDR3: CASSFVMDRGFGNQPQHF. CDR3 DNA: TGTGCCAGCAGCTTTGTAATGGACAGGGGTTTTGGTAATCAGCCCCAGCATTTT.

This chain connects TRBV20-1 to TRBJ2-1; 7 bases agree with TRBD2. The germline V gene encodes CDR1 DFQATT and CDR2 SNEGSKA (reference sequence). The trim removed 3 bases at V and 0 bases at J, leaving 8 bases unmatched. The length of the CDR3 is 16 residues. The CDR3 here is CSASTHLAASYNEQFF. CDR3 sequence (DNA): TGCAGTGCTAGTACCCACCTAGCGGCCTCCTACAATGAGCAGTTCTTC.

This chain joins TRBV10-3 and TRBJ1-2; D call uncertain. Germline CDR1 and CDR2: ENHRY and SYGVKD. The CDR3 sequence is 13 residues long. The V and J ends lost 0 bases and 4 bases respectively, with 6 bases between them. The CDR3 DNA reads TGTGCCATCAGTGAGTCGGGAGTCTATGGCTACACCTTC. It encodes CAISESGVYGYTF.

V gene TRBV20-1 combines with J gene TRBJ2-7; the match to TRBD1 covers 9 bases. The CDR3 spans 14 residues. V lost 5 bases and J lost 6; bases outside the gene matches: 11. CDR1 and CDR2 from the germline V gene are DFQATT and SNEGSKA (reference sequence). CDR3 sequence (DNA): TGCAGTGCTGGCGTGGGACAGGGTGTACGCGAGCAGTACTTC. Protein product: CSAGVGQGVREQYF.

The CDR3 protein is CASSLEGTARDEQYF. The CDR3 DNA sequence: TGTGCCAGCAGCTTAGAAGGGACAGCCCGCGACGAGCAGTACTTC. The chain is built from TRBV7-9 and TRBJ2-7; 7 bases align to TRBD1. CDR1 and CDR2 from the germline V gene are SEHNR and FQNEAQ (reference sequence). V dropped 1 base and J dropped 5; count of bases not matched to a gene: 8. This CDR3 spans 15 amino acids.

This clonotype was observed at least ten times. The rearrangement uses TRBV25-1 and TRBJ1-1; D not certain. The germline gives CDR1 MGHDK, CDR2 SYGVNS. CDR3 size: 11 residues. The V and J ends lost 4 bases and 1 base respectively, with 1 base between them. Written as DNA, the CDR3 is TGTGCCAGCAGTGCGAACACTGAAGCTTTCTTT. Translated, it gives CASSANTEAFF.

The rearrangement joins TRBV3-1 to TRBJ1-5; 11 bases are a match to TRBD1. V gave up 4 bases and J gave up 5 bases; unmatched junction bases: 1. The V gene's germline CDR1 is LGHDT and CDR2 YNNKEL (reference sequence). This CDR3 has 14 residues. The CDR3 nucleotides are TGTGCCAGCAGCCGGACAGGGGGCGATCAGCCCCAGCATTTT. Translating gives CASSRTGGDQPQHF.

There are a few counts of this clonotype. The chain links TRBV27 to TRBJ2-1; 11 nucleotides align to TRBD2. CDR1 MNHEY and CDR2 SMNVEV come from the germline V gene (reference sequence). With 5 bases clipped from V and 9 bases from J, the junction kept 6 bases outside the gene matches. The CDR3 sequence is 14 residues long. CDR3 in DNA: TGTGCCAGCAGTAAACTAGCGGGAGAGGGTGAGCAGTTCTTC. Encoded protein: CASSKLAGEGEQFF.

The chain recombines TRBV20-1 with TRBJ2-5; D might be TRBD2 (6 bases). CDR1 and CDR2 from the germline V gene are DFQATT and SNEGSKA (reference sequence). Trimming took off 6 bases at V and 1 base at J, with 12 bases between the two ends. CDR3 length equals 13 residues. The CDR3, as DNA: TGCAGTGCCCCGGCGGGGCTCCAAGAGACCCAGTACTTC. Translation gives CSAPAGLQETQYF.

This chain links TRBV2 with TRBJ1-1; 9 bases map to TRBD1. The CDR3 has 13 residues. Germline V gene data show CDR1 as SNHLY and CDR2 as FYNNEI. V dropped 11 bases and J dropped 5; count of bases not matched to a gene: 9. The CDR3 DNA reads as TGTGCCGGCAAACAGGGGGCAGGGACTGAAGCTTTCTTT. It codes for CAGKQGAGTEAFF.

This clonotype was observed a single time. The J gene is TRBJ2-7, the V gene TRBV9; 13 bases match TRBD2. The J call could be wrong; TRBJ2-5 is a better fit for the DNA end. The CDR3 sequence is 15 residues long. In germline, CDR1 is SGDLS, CDR2 YYNGEE. In DNA, the CDR3 is TGTGCCAGCAACCCACTAGCGGGAGGGGACAAGACCCAGTACTTC. It encodes CASNPLAGGDKTQYF.

This clonotype showed up just a few times. The rearrangement joins TRBV5-1 to TRBJ2-5; D possibly corresponds to TRBD2 (6 bases). CDR3 size: 15 residues. Germline V gene data show CDR1 as SGHRS and CDR2 as YFSETQ. Trimming removed 2 bases at V and 0 bases at J, with 11 bases between. This chain's CDR3 is CASSFDSGDQETQYF. The CDR3 DNA follows: TGCGCCAGCAGCTTTGATAGCGGAGACCAAGAGACCCAGTACTTC.

J is TRBJ1-1 and V is TRBV5-1; a weak D match, TRBD1 (6 bases). Trimming shortened V by 0 bases and J by 11 bases, and 14 bases separated the two germline ends. The CDR3 covers 13 residues. CDR1 is SGHRS, CDR2 YFSETQ, per germline. The CDR3 DNA reads TGCGCCAGCAGCTTGGCGGGGGCTGGGGAGGCTTTCTTT. Its protein is CASSLAGAGEAFF. The variable domain in full, with the rest retrieved from reference TRBV5-1 and TRBJ1-1, is KAGVTQTPRYLIKTRGQQVTLSCSPISGHRSVSWYQQTPGQGLQFLFEYFSETQRNKGNFPGRFSGRQFSNSRSEMNVSTLELGDSALYLCASSLAGAGEAFFGQGTRLTVV.

This clonotype was recorded a few times. This rearrangement joins TRBV5-1 to TRBJ2-3; tentative D call: TRBD2 (6 bases). CDR1 is SGHRS, CDR2 YFSETQ, per germline. CDR3 length: 16 amino acids. Trimming cost V 4 bases and J 6 bases, with 21 bases left between them. This CDR3 is CASSPGLTWVLDTQYF. The DNA of the CDR3 is TGCGCCAGCAGCCCGGGACTGACGTGGGTTCTGGATACGCAGTATTTT.

This chain joins TRBV7-9 and TRBJ2-7, with D perhaps matching TRBD1 or TRBD2 (5 bases each). From germline, CDR1 is SEHNR and CDR2 FQNEAQ (reference sequence). The length of the CDR3 is 12 residues. The V gene lost 4 bases and the J gene lost 5 bases, with 9 bases spanning the gap. The CDR3 is CASSYLGDEQYF. The CDR3 DNA is TGTGCCAGCAGCTACCTGGGGGACGAGCAGTACTTC.

This clonotype was counted between two and nine times. The chain carries TRBV10-3 and TRBJ2-7; unclear D gene. The CDR3 sequence is 15 residues long. With 1 base removed from V and 1 base from J, the gap between germline ends came to 11 bases. Germline lookup yields CDR1 ENHRY and CDR2 SYGVKD. In DNA form, the CDR3 reads TGTGCCATCAGTGAGTACAGCGTCCTATCCTACGAGCAGTACTTC. Amino acids: CAISEYSVLSYEQYF.

There are a few counts of this clonotype. CDR3 coding DNA: TGTGCCAGCAGCCCGGGACAGGGGCTCCTCTATGGCTACACCTTC. This codes for CASSPGQGLLYGYTF. The chain is built from TRBV4-2 and TRBJ1-2; TRBD1 matches 10 bases. Germline CDR1 reads LGHNA; CDR2 reads YNFKEQ. The CDR3 is 15 residues long. The trim removed 4 bases at V and 4 bases at J, leaving 6 bases unmatched.

CDR3 loop: CASSSTTGGSGELFF. The CDR3 coding sequence is TGCGCCAGCAGCTCCACTACAGGGGGCTCCGGGGAGCTGTTTTTT. The chain carries TRBV5-1 and TRBJ2-2, with TRBD1 identical over 9 bases. V gave up 3 bases and J gave up 6 bases; unmatched junction bases: 6. This CDR3 has 15 residues. Germline CDR1 SGHRS, CDR2 YFSETQ.

This clonotype was counted at least ten times. The V gene is TRBV5-6, the J gene TRBJ2-1; tentatively, D is TRBD1 (5 bases). V was trimmed by 2 bases and J by 5 bases, leaving 5 bases between them. The CDR3 consists of 12 residues. Germline assignment: CDR1 SGHDT and CDR2 YYEEEE. The CDR3 coding sequence is TGTGCCAGCAGCTTAGGGGACAATGAGCAGTTCTTC. This sequence encodes CASSLGDNEQFF.

This clonotype was seen repeatedly, ten times or more. The gene calls are TRBV10-3 and TRBJ1-2; D gene ambiguous. Deletions cut 10 bases from V and 4 bases from J, with 10 bases between. In germline, CDR1 is ENHRY, CDR2 SYGVKD. The CDR3 runs to 11 residues. DNA of the CDR3: TGTGCCACCGAGACGGGCTATGGCTACACCTTC. Encoded protein: CATETGYGYTF.

The V gene is TRBV12-3 or TRBV12-4, the J gene TRBJ2-1; TRBD2 agrees at 8 bases. The CDR3 runs 15 residues. Unmatched junction bases numbered 7, after V lost 6 bases and J lost 3 bases. This chain's CDR3 is CASSKRTSFYNEQFF. DNA for the CDR3: TGTGCCAGCAGCAAAAGGACTAGCTTCTACAATGAGCAGTTCTTC.

This clonotype was observed many times. One end of the junction varies from germline; a read error may be responsible. The chain carries TRBV12-3 or TRBV12-4 and TRBJ2-2; 9 bases line up with TRBD2. The CDR3 runs 14 residues. The CDR3 is CASSLAGWGGELFF. DNA of the CDR3: TGTGCCAGCAGTCTAGCGGGGTGGGGCGGGGAGCTGTTTTTT.

The chain joins TRBV7-9 to TRBJ2-5, with D tentatively TRBD2 (5 bases). V gave up 4 bases and J gave up 2 bases, with 17 bases separating them. From germline, CDR1 is SEHNR and CDR2 FQNEAQ (reference sequence). CDR3 length: 16 amino acids. CDR3 protein: CASSYELVHVQETQYF. The DNA for the CDR3 is TGTGCCAGCAGCTACGAACTAGTTCATGTTCAAGAGACCCAGTACTTC.

This clonotype has just a few counts. The V gene is TRBV6-2 or TRBV6-3, the J gene TRBJ1-5; TRBD1 is a possible D gene (5 bases). The length of the CDR3 is 16 residues. Trimming cost V 6 bases and J 1 base, with 16 bases left between them. Germline V CDR1 and CDR2: MNHEY, SVGEGT. Written as DNA, the CDR3 is TGTGCCAGCAGCAGCCTGGGACTCATGAGCAATCAGCCCCAGCATTTT. Its translation is CASSSLGLMSNQPQHF.